The 3 T cell receptor beta chains below were found in one sample sequenced in a study of blood T cells in healthy people across ages. A second about 6 to 12 cycle PCR used barcoded and J-beta primers. Each CDR3 protein gets one entry after TCRdb re-called the 5' RACE reads with MiXCR. The sample holds about 1.6 million distinct CDR3 sequences, roughly 30% seen once. The source material was blood. The receptors originated from a woman younger than 45 in good health.

This clonotype was seen a few times. A much more abundant neighbour one base away suggests this may be a read error. The chain joins TRBV7-6 to TRBJ2-5, with 8 positions matching TRBD2. The J call is doubtful: the DNA matches TRBJ2-7 better. Germline V gives CDR1 SGHVS, CDR2 FNYEAQ. The CDR3 has 14 residues. The CDR3 nucleotides read TGTGCCCGCAGCCTGGACGCGGGGGGAGGCGAGCAGTACTTC. Amino acid sequence: CARSLDAGGGEQYF.

This chain uses TRBV7-9 with TRBJ2-3, with TRBD2 identical over 9 bases. This CDR3 spans 17 amino acids. V lost 10 bases and J lost 4; bases outside the gene matches: 18. Looked up from germline, CDR1 is SEHNR and CDR2 is FQNEAQ (reference sequence). The CDR3 sequence: CATPGVAGANYADTQYF. In nucleotides, the CDR3 is TGTGCCACCCCCGGCGTAGCGGGAGCGAACTACGCAGATACGCAGTATTTT.

Points on this clonotype: This sequence may be a read error, since a much larger clone differs from it by one base. The chain couples TRBV9 to TRBJ1-2; tentative D call: TRBD1 (5 bases). Trimming left V 0 bases short and J 4 bases short, with 10 bases between. Germline V gives CDR1 SGDLS, CDR2 YYNGEE. This CDR3 contains 14 residues. CDR3 sequence reads: CASSVARASYGYTF. The DNA for the CDR3 is TGTGCCAGCAGCGTAGCCAGGGCATCCTATGGCTACACCTTC.